Each of the 17 T cell receptor beta chains below was sequenced from the same sample in a study of blood T cell repertoires in COVID-19 (dated by TCRdb to 2020 to 2021). Libraries were made using the immunoSEQ multiplex PCR assay. The table comes from immuneACCESS by way of TCRdb, which keeps in-frame sequences with V and J called. Part of the clones is missing from these tables; in studies checked, under half for an unresolved V gene and the rest for unknown reasons. Present in this sample are about 220,000 clones, roughly 84% of which were seen just once. Of the sample, approximately 5.1% falls within the top ten clones. Sequences were obtained from peripheral blood. All receptors derive from a woman aged 55-70 years who had recovered from COVID-19.

This clone has just one count. The chain links TRBV27 to TRBJ1-5; TRBD1 is a possible D gene (6 bases). The CDR3 consists of 16 residues. Trimming took off 5 bases at V and 2 bases at J, with 16 bases between the two ends. CDR1 is MNHEY, CDR2 SMNVEV, per germline (reference sequence). In nucleotides, the CDR3 is TGTGCCAGCAGTCACACAGGGTTGACGGGCAATCAGCCCCAGCATTTT. It codes for CASSHTGLTGNQPQHF.

The rearrangement uses TRBV5-1 and TRBJ2-5; TRBD2 matches at 7 bases. The V gene's germline CDR1 is SGHRS and CDR2 YFSETQ. The trim removed 9 bases at V and 7 bases at J, leaving 15 bases unmatched. The CDR3 is made up of 14 amino acids. CDR3 loop: CATRPGSGRGTQYF. CDR3 in DNA: TGCGCCACCAGGCCGGGCTCAGGGAGGGGGACCCAGTACTTC.

The genes are TRBV6-5 and TRBJ1-6; 8 positions match TRBD1. This CDR3 comprises 14 residues. Trimming took 4 bases from V and 7 from J; bases not matched to a gene: 3. Germline V CDR1 and CDR2: MNHEY, SVGAGI. CDR3 in amino acids: CASSFDRGNSPLHF. DNA for the CDR3: TGTGCCAGCAGTTTCGACAGGGGAAATTCACCCCTCCACTTT.

This clone was picked up one time. This sequence joins TRBV9 and TRBJ2-7; a possible D gene is TRBD2 (6 bases). This CDR3 has 14 amino acids. V shed 4 bases and J shed 3 bases, with 14 bases lying between them. The germline gives CDR1 SGDLS, CDR2 YYNGEE. The CDR3 loop reads CASSPWGEIYEQYF. The CDR3 coding sequence is TGTGCCAGCAGCCCTTGGGGGGAGATCTACGAGCAGTACTTC.

The gene calls are TRBV15 and TRBJ1-3; the D gene is possibly TRBD1 (5 bases). The CDR3 spans 18 residues. V lost 5 bases and J lost 0, with 20 bases in between. Germline-derived CDR1 and CDR2 are LNHNV and YYDKDF (reference sequence). CDR3 sequence reads: CATSGGNRNRNSGNTIYF. The CDR3, as DNA: TGTGCCACCAGCGGGGGGAATAGGAACAGAAACTCTGGAAACACCATATATTTT.

The chain has TRBV4-1 and TRBJ2-3; 15 bases are a match to TRBD2. The CDR3 is made up of 22 amino acids. Trimming cost V 1 base and J 3 bases; bases outside gene matches: 17. Looked up from germline, CDR1 is MGHRA and CDR2 is YSYEKL. The CDR3 here is CASSQASMAGTSGGTRTDTQYF. CDR3 DNA: TGCGCCAGCAGCCAAGCCTCCATGGCCGGGACTAGCGGGGGGACCCGGACAGATACGCAGTATTTT.

This clone has only one observation. V usage is TRBV6-5 and J usage is TRBJ1-4, with TRBD1 matching 11 bases. This CDR3 region has 15 residues. The V segment lost 7 bases and the J segment 6 bases; nucleotides outside the gene matches: 7. CDR1 and CDR2 (germline): MNHEY, SVGAGI. The CDR3 coding sequence is TGTGCCAGCACTAGGGCGGGACAGGGGGATGAAAAACTGTTTTTT. Translation: CASTRAGQGDEKLFF.

The chain recombines TRBV5-1 with TRBJ1-2; maybe TRBD1 (5 bases). This CDR3 has 15 residues. CDR1 is SGHRS and CDR2 is YFSETQ in the germline V gene. Trimming took off 4 bases at V and 6 bases at J, with 19 bases between the two ends. This CDR3 reads CASSLGTPGDHGYTF. The CDR3 bases are TGCGCCAGCAGCCTCGGGACTCCGGGGGACCATGGCTACACCTTC.

This sequence joins TRBV3-1 (or the pseudogene TRBV3-2) and TRBJ2-5, with 7 nucleotides matching TRBD2. V gave up 10 bases and J gave up 4 bases; unmatched junction bases: 9. CDR3 size: 13 residues. CDR1 is LGHDT, CDR2 YNNKEL, per germline (reference sequence). The CDR3 sequence is CATSPGRGETQYF. The CDR3 DNA reads TGTGCCACCTCCCCTGGGAGGGGAGAGACCCAGTACTTC.

The chain links TRBV2 to TRBJ2-2; D call uncertain. Germline V lookup: CDR1 SNHLY, CDR2 FYNNEI. The CDR3 is 14 amino acids. Deletions cut 0 bases from V and 5 bases from J, with 7 bases between. The CDR3 loop is CASSEARSTGELFF. The CDR3 DNA reads as TGTGCCAGCAGTGAAGCAAGGAGTACCGGGGAGCTGTTTTTT. Looking up the rest from reference TRBV2 and TRBJ2-2 gives the full variable domain: EPEVTQTPSHQVTQMGQEVILRCVPISNHLYFYWYRQILGQKVEFLVSFYNNEISEKSEIFDDQFSVERPDGSNFTLKIRSTKLEDSAMYFCASSEARSTGELFFGEGSRLTVL.

Only a few counts were recorded for this clone. This chain connects TRBV3-1 (or the pseudogene TRBV3-2) to TRBJ1-5, with 11 nucleotides matching TRBD1. J gave up 4 bases and V 5 bases, and 4 bases lay outside the gene matches. Germline V gives CDR1 LGHDT, CDR2 YNNKEL (reference sequence). This CDR3 is 15 amino acids long. As DNA, the CDR3 is TGTGCCAGCAGCTTGGGGACAGGGGGAAATCAGCCCCAGCATTTT. Translation: CASSLGTGGNQPQHF.

The chain links TRBV3-1 (or the pseudogene TRBV3-2) to TRBJ2-7; 10 bases are a match to TRBD1. The junction had 12 bases not matched to a gene; V was cut back by 4 bases and J by 9 bases. The CDR3 runs to 15 residues. The germline CDR1 and CDR2 sequences are LGHDT and YNNKEL (reference sequence). The CDR3 reads CASSPTGTGVFGQYF. The CDR3 coding sequence is TGTGCCAGCAGCCCGACCGGGACAGGGGTGTTCGGGCAGTACTTC.

This clone was found a few times. The CDR3 loop is CASRPKGTNEKLFF. The CDR3 region has the DNA TGTGCCAGCAGACCAAAGGGGACTAATGAAAAACTGTTTTTT. V gene TRBV13 combines with J gene TRBJ1-4; perhaps TRBD1 as D (5 bases). This CDR3 has 14 residues. Germline assignment: CDR1 PRHDT and CDR2 FYEKMQ (reference sequence). Deletions cut 6 bases from V and 2 bases from J, with 10 bases between.

The chain is built from TRBV5-1 and TRBJ1-6; D call uncertain. V gave up 0 bases and J gave up 5 bases, with 9 bases separating them. The CDR3 is made up of 15 amino acids. In germline, CDR1 is SGHRS, CDR2 YFSETQ. Here the CDR3 DNA reads TGCGCCAGCAGCTTGGGCGCCCGCAATAATTCACCCCTCCACTTT. Translation: CASSLGARNNSPLHF.

The chain carries TRBV6-5 and TRBJ2-7; 9 bases map to TRBD1. The CDR3 extends over 14 amino acids. V lost 5 bases and J lost 2; bases outside the gene matches: 4. CDR1 and CDR2 from the germline V gene are MNHEY and SVGAGI. The DNA for the CDR3 is TGTGCCAGCAGTAGGACAGGGGTTCCCTACGAGCAGTACTTC. It specifies CASSRTGVPYEQYF.

This clone is a singleton in its sample. This chain's CDR3 is CASSETGTSGGFSDTQYF. Here the CDR3 DNA reads TGTGCCAGCAGCGAGACCGGGACTAGCGGGGGGTTTTCAGATACGCAGTATTTT. The genes are TRBV2 and TRBJ2-3, with TRBD2 matching 15 bases. Germline V gene sequence: CDR1 SNHLY, CDR2 FYNNEI. The CDR3 is made up of 18 amino acids. Trimming removed 6 bases from V and 4 bases from J; junction bases left unmatched: 11.

The chain is built from TRBV6-2 or TRBV6-3 and TRBJ1-5; a possible D gene is TRBD1 (5 bases). The CDR3 covers 14 residues. V lost 1 base to trimming and J lost 7 bases, with 11 bases between them. CDR1 and CDR2 (germline): MNHEY, SVGEGT. The CDR3 sequence is CASSYFAGNQPQHF. The CDR3 region has the DNA TGTGCCAGCAGTTACTTTGCAGGGAACCAGCCCCAGCATTTT.